Listed below are T cell receptor beta chains from one sample, sequenced in a study of blood T cell repertoires in COVID-19. Produced via immunoSEQ multiplex PCR; TCRdb's table is partial and in-frame only. Of around 230,000 clones in the sample, roughly 84% were seen once. Sequences were obtained from peripheral blood. These receptors were collected from a man aged 35 to 55 who had recovered from COVID-19. CDR3s include the opening cysteine and the closing phenylalanine or tryptophan. D genes are given only for firm matches. Size is stated for part of the rows, as once, few or many counts, or as a class when the clone is expanded.

abundance: .
d_gene: .
j_gene: TRBJ1-6
v_gene: TRBV5-4
CDR3aa: CASSFMGHSNSPLHF
CDR3nt: TGTGCCAGCAGCTTTATGGGACACTCTAATTCACCCCTCCACTTT

abundance: .
d_gene: TRBD1
j_gene: TRBJ2-1
v_gene: TRBV6-5
CDR3aa: CASSYTPGQGFNEQFF
CDR3nt: TGTGCCAGCAGTTACACACCGGGACAGGGTTTCAATGAGCAGTTCTTC

abundance: .
d_gene: TRBD2
j_gene: TRBJ2-2
v_gene: TRBV10-3
CDR3aa: CAISGSGGASGELFF
CDR3nt: TGTGCCATCAGTGGTAGCGGGGGGGCCTCCGGGGAGCTGTTTTTT

abundance: once
d_gene: TRBD1
j_gene: TRBJ1-2
v_gene: TRBV6-2/TRBV6-3
CDR3aa: CASSNGQGLFYGYTF
CDR3nt: TGTGCCAGCAGCAACGGACAGGGTCTTTTCTATGGCTACACCTTC

abundance: .
d_gene: .
j_gene: TRBJ1-5
v_gene: TRBV4-3
CDR3aa: CASSQVLNQPQHF
CDR3nt: TGCGCCAGCAGCCAAGTTCTCAATCAGCCCCAGCATTTT

abundance: .
d_gene: .
j_gene: TRBJ2-5
v_gene: TRBV10-1
CDR3aa: CASSLGGSDETQYF
CDR3nt: TGCGCCAGCAGCCTCGGGGGTAGTGATGAGACCCAGTACTTC

abundance: .
d_gene: .
j_gene: TRBJ1-3
v_gene: TRBV6-5
CDR3aa: CASSSTASGNTIYF
CDR3nt: TGTGCCAGCAGCTCGACAGCCTCTGGAAACACCATATATTTT

abundance: .
d_gene: .
j_gene: TRBJ1-4
v_gene: TRBV14
CDR3aa: CASSQGQGRFEKLFF
CDR3nt: TGTGCCAGCAGCCAAGGGCAGGGGCGATTCGAAAAACTGTTTTTT

abundance: many
d_gene: .
j_gene: TRBJ2-5
v_gene: TRBV19
CDR3aa: CASRRDRLQETQYF
CDR3nt: TGTGCCAGCCGCCGAGACAGGCTACAAGAGACCCAGTACTTC

abundance: .
d_gene: TRBD1
j_gene: TRBJ1-2
v_gene: TRBV19
CDR3aa: CASSYTGEGYGYTF
CDR3nt: TGTGCCAGTTCGTATACAGGGGAAGGCTATGGCTACACCTTC

abundance: few
d_gene: TRBD2
j_gene: TRBJ2-5
v_gene: TRBV7-2
CDR3aa: CASSLVGTTIRETQYF
CDR3nt: TGTGCCAGCAGCTTAGTGGGGACTACTATAAGAGAGACCCAGTACTTC

abundance: .
d_gene: .
j_gene: TRBJ1-6
v_gene: TRBV6-2/TRBV6-3
CDR3aa: CASSDRRNSPLHF
CDR3nt: TGTGCCAGCAGTGACAGGCGGAATTCACCCCTCCACTTT

abundance: .
d_gene: .
j_gene: TRBJ2-7
v_gene: TRBV6-5
CDR3aa: CASSYSNRGLYEQYF
CDR3nt: TGTGCCAGCAGTTACTCGAACAGGGGACTCTACGAGCAGTACTTC

abundance: .
d_gene: TRBD1
j_gene: TRBJ2-7
v_gene: TRBV7-2
CDR3aa: CASSPLGQGGRDYEQYF
CDR3nt: TGTGCCAGCAGCCCCCTGGGACAGGGGGGAAGGGACTACGAGCAGTACTTC

abundance: .
d_gene: TRBD1
j_gene: TRBJ1-1
v_gene: TRBV5-4
CDR3aa: CASSYGQARGTEAFF
CDR3nt: TGTGCCAGCAGCTACGGACAGGCCCGAGGCACTGAAGCTTTCTTT

abundance: .
d_gene: .
j_gene: TRBJ2-3
v_gene: TRBV7-2
CDR3aa: CASSQDTDTQYF
CDR3nt: TGTGCCAGCAGCCAGGACACAGATACGCAGTATTTT

abundance: .
d_gene: .
j_gene: TRBJ2-7
v_gene: TRBV5-1
CDR3aa: CASSRTAFYEQYF
CDR3nt: TGCGCCAGCAGCCGGACAGCCTTCTACGAGCAGTACTTC

abundance: .
d_gene: .
j_gene: TRBJ2-5
v_gene: TRBV6-2/TRBV6-3
CDR3aa: CASSFLYEFQETQYF
CDR3nt: TGTGCCAGCAGTTTTCTTTACGAGTTTCAAGAGACCCAGTACTTC

abundance: .
d_gene: .
j_gene: TRBJ1-3
v_gene: TRBV5-6
CDR3aa: CASSSTRGTIYF
CDR3nt: TGTGCCAGCAGCTCTACGCGGGGGACCATATATTTT

abundance: .
d_gene: .
j_gene: TRBJ2-2
v_gene: TRBV30
CDR3aa: CAWRSGGELFF
CDR3nt: TGTGCCTGGAGGAGTGGCGGGGAGCTGTTTTTT

abundance: many
d_gene: TRBD1
j_gene: TRBJ1-2
v_gene: TRBV3-1/TRBV3-2
CDR3aa: CASSQSDRARGYTF
CDR3nt: TGTGCCAGCAGCCAATCGGACAGGGCCCGGGGCTACACCTTC